The 25 T cell receptor beta chains reported below all come from one sample, sequenced in a study of radiation and T cells in renal cell carcinoma. Time point defined: blood 4 weeks post-SBRT, at nephrectomy. Documented treatment: 15 Gy SBRT to primary tumor, nephrectomy 4 weeks later. Produced via immunoSEQ multiplex PCR; TCRdb's table is partial and in-frame only. Of approximately 90,000 clones listed, around four fifths are singletons. The specimen comprised blood, sampled from a patient whose treatment included radiotherapy and nephrectomy. The receptors were gathered from a man between 50 and 59 years old with renal cell carcinoma.

This sequence joins TRBV30 and TRBJ1-1, with D possibly TRBD1 on 6 matching bases. CDR1 GTSNPN and CDR2 SVGIG come from the germline V gene (reference sequence). The germline V and J ends were trimmed by 1 base and 5 bases, with 14 bases remaining between them. The CDR3 sequence is 14 residues long. The CDR3 is CAWSGVQGGTEAFF. For the CDR3, the DNA is TGTGCCTGGAGTGGTGTACAGGGCGGTACTGAAGCTTTCTTT.

The CDR3 protein is CASSSTSGVYEQYF. The CDR3 DNA reads TGCGCCAGCAGCTCGACTAGCGGGGTATACGAGCAGTACTTC. The V and J genes are TRBV5-1 and TRBJ2-7; 11 bases align to TRBD2. Germline CDR1 is SGHRS and CDR2 is YFSETQ. With 3 bases clipped from V and 4 bases from J, the junction kept 3 bases outside the gene matches. The CDR3 covers 14 residues.

The chain recombines TRBV7-8 with TRBJ2-7; D is possibly TRBD1 (5 bases). Deletions cut 7 bases from V and 4 bases from J, with 29 bases between. This CDR3 has 18 residues. Looked up from germline, CDR1 is SGHVS and CDR2 is FQNEAQ. As DNA, the CDR3 is TGTGCCAGCAAACCAGGGCCCCCCACTCCTACGAGCATGTACGAGCAGTACTTC. This translates into CASKPGPPTPTSMYEQYF.

The chain uses TRBV11-1 and TRBJ2-4, with D maybe TRBD2 (7 bases). This CDR3 has 15 residues. The germline CDR1 and CDR2 sequences are SGHAT and FQDESV (reference sequence). Trimming removed 3 bases at V and 5 bases at J, with 14 bases between. Written as DNA, the CDR3 is TGTGCCAGCAGCTTGGCAGGGGAGGGTGAAAACATTCAGTACTTC. Its translation is CASSLAGEGENIQYF.

The rearrangement uses TRBV4-3 and TRBJ1-4, with TRBD1 identical over 9 bases. The CDR3 length is 16 residues. V trimming: 4 bases; J trimming: 5 bases; junction bases outside the gene matches: 8. Germline CDR1 reads LGHNA; CDR2 reads YSLEER. The CDR3 spells CASSRIGQGQNEKLFF. The DNA for the CDR3 is TGCGCCAGCAGCCGAATTGGACAGGGGCAAAATGAAAAACTGTTTTTT.

This clone was seen only a few times. This chain joins TRBV6-5 and TRBJ1-2; no clear D. Germline lookup yields CDR1 MNHEY and CDR2 SVGAGI. The CDR3 runs to 15 residues. Trimming removed 0 bases at V and 4 bases at J, with 12 bases between. The CDR3 bases are TGTGCCAGCAGTTACTCGATCGAAAATTTCTATGGCTACACCTTC. This translates into CASSYSIENFYGYTF.

The rearrangement joins TRBV5-6 to TRBJ2-5; 7 bases map to TRBD2. Per germline, CDR1 SGHDT and CDR2 YYEEEE. This CDR3 region has 15 residues. Losses at the gene ends were 0 bases for V and 3 bases for J; bases not matched to a gene: 5. The CDR3 protein is CASSLGLAEEETQYF. The DNA for the CDR3 is TGTGCCAGCAGCTTGGGGCTAGCGGAGGAAGAGACCCAGTACTTC. Variable domain in full (rest from reference TRBV5-6 and TRBJ2-5): DAGVTQSPTHLIKTRGQQVTLRCSPKSGHDTVSWYQQALGQGPQFIFQYYEEEERQRGNFPDRFSGHQFPNYSSELNVNALLLGDSALYLCASSLGLAEEETQYFGPGTRLLVL.

V gene TRBV4-3 combines with J gene TRBJ1-3, with unresolved D. V was cut by 3 bases and J by 4 bases, with 13 bases left in between. Germline V gene lookup returns CDR1 LGHNA and CDR2 YSLEER. The length of the CDR3 is 15 residues. The CDR3 sequence: CASSQAHSVGNTIYF. CDR3 bases: TGCGCCAGCAGCCAGGCGCATTCAGTGGGAAACACCATATATTTT.

The chain combines TRBV6-5 with TRBJ1-5; D unclear. Germline V lookup: CDR1 MNHEY, CDR2 SVGAGI. Trimming removed 6 bases from V and 0 bases from J, with 9 bases in between. There are 14 residues in the CDR3. CDR3 bases: TGTGCCAGCAGACAATCGGTTAGCAATCAGCCCCAGCATTTT. Protein: CASRQSVSNQPQHF.

This chain uses TRBV7-3 with TRBJ1-1; D not certain. This CDR3 comprises 14 residues. The V and J ends lost 5 bases and 4 bases respectively, with 14 bases between them. The germline V gene encodes CDR1 SGHTA and CDR2 FQGTGA. In DNA, the CDR3 is TGTGCCAGCAGCGTAAGACCCTCGGGCACTGAAGCTTTCTTT. Protein sequence: CASSVRPSGTEAFF.

V gene TRBV5-4 combines with J gene TRBJ2-3; a possible D gene is TRBD2 (5 bases). Per germline, CDR1 SGHNT and CDR2 YYREEE (reference sequence). The V gene lost 4 bases and the J gene lost 2 bases, with 14 bases spanning the gap. The CDR3 is made up of 15 amino acids. Written as DNA, the CDR3 is TGTGCCAGCAGCCTGGACTCGTCCAACACAGATACGCAGTATTTT. Translation: CASSLDSSNTDTQYF. Supplemented by reference TRBV5-4 and TRBJ2-3, the full variable domain reads ETGVTQSPTHLIKTRGQQVTLRCSSQSGHNTVSWYQQALGQGPQFIFQYYREEENGRGNFPPRFSGLQFPNYSSELNVNALELDDSALYLCASSLDSSNTDTQYFGPGTRLTVL.

This chain links TRBV6-1 with TRBJ2-5, with a possible D match to TRBD2 (6 bases). This CDR3 comprises 15 residues. CDR1 and CDR2 from the germline V gene are MNHNS and SASEGT. V dropped 1 base and J dropped 2 bases, with 11 bases sitting between them. CDR3 coding DNA: TGTGCCAGCAGTGAAGGTATTGGGGGGCAAGAGACCCAGTACTTC. This encodes CASSEGIGGQETQYF.

The rearrangement joins TRBV2 to TRBJ1-6, with no clear D. V gave up 5 bases and J gave up 0 bases, with 17 bases separating them. The CDR3 consists of 18 residues. The germline V gene has CDR1 SNHLY and CDR2 FYNNEI. The CDR3 DNA sequence: TGTGCCAGCAGTCCCCCTCCCGATTTATACTCCTATAATTCACCCCTCCACTTT. This codes for CASSPPPDLYSYNSPLHF. Variable domain in full (rest from reference TRBV2 and TRBJ1-6): EPEVTQTPSHQVTQMGQEVILRCVPISNHLYFYWYRQILGQKVEFLVSFYNNEISEKSEIFDDQFSVERPDGSNFTLKIRSTKLEDSAMYFCASSPPPDLYSYNSPLHFGNGTRLTVT.

The chain couples TRBV7-3 to TRBJ1-1, with D hard to call. This CDR3 is 15 amino acids long. Germline V CDR1 and CDR2: SGHTA, FQGTGA. V lost 2 bases and J lost 1, with 11 bases in between. The CDR3 is CASSLAGDWNTEAFF. CDR3 in DNA: TGTGCCAGCAGCTTAGCCGGGGATTGGAACACTGAAGCTTTCTTT.

The genes are TRBV11-3 and TRBJ1-1; D not certain. The germline CDR1 and CDR2 sequences are SGHNT and YENEEA. The CDR3 runs 12 residues. V was trimmed by 1 base and J by 11 bases, leaving 11 bases between them. The CDR3 protein is CASSLVLYPAFF. For the CDR3, the DNA is TGTGCCAGCAGCTTAGTATTGTATCCTGCTTTCTTT.

The chain employs TRBV7-8 and TRBJ2-6, with 13 bases matching TRBD2. This CDR3 is built from 18 residues. Germline V lookup: CDR1 SGHVS, CDR2 FQNEAQ. With 5 bases clipped from V and 0 bases from J, the junction kept 4 bases outside the gene matches. The CDR3 DNA reads as TGTGCCAGCAGCGGGGGACTAGCGGGGCCCTCTGGGGCCAACGTCCTGACTTTC. Translating gives CASSGGLAGPSGANVLTF.

V and J are TRBV18 and TRBJ2-7, with D tentatively TRBD2 (5 bases). The CDR3 totals 15 residues. V lost 6 bases and J 2 bases, leaving 17 bases between the germline ends. CDR1 is KGHSH and CDR2 is LQKENI in the germline V gene. The CDR3 is CASSRTEGLAYEQYF. The DNA of the CDR3 is TGTGCCAGCTCCCGAACCGAAGGACTCGCCTACGAGCAGTACTTC.

This chain uses TRBV6-1 with TRBJ2-7; 9 nucleotides agree with TRBD1. V gave up 6 bases and J gave up 7 bases; unmatched junction bases: 13. This CDR3 has 15 residues. CDR1 MNHNS and CDR2 SASEGT come from the germline V gene. The CDR3 sequence: CASSSQGGQGWEQYF. CDR3 coding DNA: TGTGCCAGCAGCTCCCAAGGAGGACAGGGGTGGGAGCAGTACTTC.

In DNA form, the CDR3 reads TGTGCCAGCAGCATCGGGACGGCCGCCTACAATGAGCAGTTCTTC. It yields the protein CASSIGTAAYNEQFF. The chain couples TRBV9 to TRBJ2-1; D is tentatively TRBD1 or TRBD2 (5 bases each). Per the germline V gene, CDR1 is SGDLS and CDR2 is YYNGEE. Deletions cut 4 bases from V and 2 bases from J, with 13 bases between. The CDR3 sequence is 15 residues long.

The J gene is TRBJ1-4, the V gene TRBV29-1, with 10 bases that match TRBD1. The V and J ends lost 5 bases and 10 bases, in that order; junction bases with no gene match: 4. CDR1 and CDR2 from the germline V gene are SQVTM and ANQGSEA. The CDR3 length is 12 residues. The CDR3 reads CSVRTGGGKLFF. The CDR3 nucleotides read TGCAGCGTTCGGACAGGGGGGGGAAAACTGTTTTTT.

V and J are TRBV6-1 and TRBJ2-5; 8 bases agree with TRBD1. The CDR3 totals 13 residues. Losses at the gene ends were 7 bases for V and 4 bases for J; bases not matched to a gene: 5. The germline CDR1 and CDR2 sequences are MNHNS and SASEGT. The CDR3 DNA reads as TGTGCCAGCACCACAGGGGGTGGAGAGACCCAGTACTTC. Residues: CASTTGGGETQYF.

The chain is built from TRBV28 and TRBJ2-7; no clear D. V was shortened by 2 bases and J by 2 bases, with 10 bases between the two germline ends. The CDR3 extends over 14 amino acids. From germline, CDR1 is MDHEN and CDR2 SYDVKM. The CDR3 DNA follows: TGTGCCAGCAGTTTACCACAGAGAACCTACGAGCAGTACTTC. Protein sequence: CASSLPQRTYEQYF.

The J gene is TRBJ1-5, the V gene TRBV18; D may be TRBD1 (5 bases). Germline CDR1 reads KGHSH; CDR2 reads LQKENI. This CDR3 is 13 amino acids long. Trimming cost V 6 bases and J 6 bases, with 12 bases left between them. The CDR3 bases are TGTGCCAGCTCTGAGGGGTTGGTTCAGCCCCAGCATTTT. Its translation: CASSEGLVQPQHF.

In its sample, this clone was seen once. This chain links TRBV9 with TRBJ2-1; tentatively, D is TRBD1 (5 bases). The CDR3 totals 15 residues. Germline CDR1 SGDLS, CDR2 YYNGEE. V was trimmed by 4 bases and J by 0 bases, leaving 11 bases between them. In DNA form, the CDR3 reads TGTGCCAGCAGCCCCAGGGCGAGCTCCTACAATGAGCAGTTCTTC. It specifies CASSPRASSYNEQFF.

The chain is built from TRBV6-5 and TRBJ1-1; 8 positions agree with TRBD1. The CDR3 has 13 amino acids. Germline V gives CDR1 MNHEY, CDR2 SVGAGI. V shed 6 bases, J shed 3 bases, and the junction held 3 bases outside the gene matches. The CDR3 reads CASRRDRYTEAFF. The CDR3 coding sequence is TGTGCCAGCAGACGGGACAGGTACACTGAAGCTTTCTTT.